The rows below give T cell receptor beta chains drawn from one sample of a study of cytomegalovirus exposure and HLA in healthy donors. TCRdb's table, derived via immunoSEQ multiplex PCR, lists solely in-frame clones and lacks some. Of some 170,000 clones listed, less than 90% are singletons. Sequenced: PBMCs. These receptors all come from a woman aged 25-40 years in good health and CMV-seronegative. Each CDR3 is given with its conserved first and last residue. The D gene is left open where the match is weak. Clone size is given for some rows only: seen once, a few or many times, or a class if the clone is expanded.

J gene	V gene	D gene	clone size	CDR3 protein	CDR3 DNA
TRBJ1-2	TRBV14	NA	NA	CASSRGSGFGGYGYTF	TGTGCCAGCAGCCGGGGGTCAGGGTTTGGAGGCTATGGCTACACCTTC
TRBJ2-3	TRBV6-5	NA	NA	CASKVDTQYF	TGTGCCAGCAAAGTAGATACGCAGTATTTT
TRBJ2-2	TRBV9	TRBD1	NA	CASSTRDRAIGLSAGELFF	TGTGCCAGCAGCACTAGGGACAGGGCAATTGGGCTATCCGCCGGGGAGCTGTTTTTT
TRBJ1-1	TRBV19	NA	NA	CASRIGHTEAFF	TGTGCCAGTAGGATCGGACACACTGAAGCTTTCTTT
TRBJ2-2	TRBV2	NA	NA	CASSDRTSRTGELFF	TGTGCCAGCAGTGATAGGACTTCCCGCACCGGGGAGCTGTTTTTT
TRBJ2-3	TRBV5-6	NA	NA	CASSLETDTQYF	TGTGCCAGCAGCTTGGAGACCGATACGCAGTATTTT
TRBJ2-1	TRBV15	NA	NA	CATSRDPTTSYNEQFF	TGTGCCACCAGCAGAGACCCGACTACCTCCTACAATGAGCAGTTCTTC
TRBJ2-1	TRBV27	TRBD2	NA	CASRRGSSYNEQFF	TGTGCCAGCAGGCGGGGGAGCTCCTACAATGAGCAGTTCTTC
TRBJ2-2	TRBV5-4	TRBD2	once	CASSRVLAGVSGELFF	TGTGCCAGCAGTAGGGTATTAGCGGGGGTATCCGGGGAGCTGTTTTTT
TRBJ1-2	TRBV18	NA	NA	CASSSDKNYGYTF	TGTGCCAGCTCATCGGACAAGAACTATGGCTACACCTTC
TRBJ1-1	TRBV7-2	NA	NA	CASSLVRRMNTEAFF	TGTGCCAGCAGCTTAGTCAGACGGATGAACACTGAAGCTTTCTTT
TRBJ1-1	TRBV29-1	TRBD1	NA	CSVGKQGMNTEAFF	TGCAGCGTCGGGAAACAGGGGATGAACACTGAAGCTTTCTTT
TRBJ1-2	TRBV5-1	TRBD1	NA	CASSPRTGGVLMSSGYTF	TGCGCCAGCAGCCCCAGGACAGGGGGAGTTCTTATGAGCAGTGGCTACACCTTC
TRBJ2-6	TRBV4-3	NA	NA	CASSQGRGLGGANVLTF	TGCGCCAGCAGCCAGGGCAGGGGATTAGGTGGGGCCAACGTCCTGACTTTC
TRBJ2-3	TRBV5-1	TRBD1	NA	CASSFGQGSPDTQYF	TGCGCCAGCAGCTTCGGACAGGGGTCGCCAGATACGCAGTATTTT
TRBJ2-2	TRBV13	NA	NA	CASSGGSNTGELFF	TGTGCCAGCAGTGGGGGATCGAACACCGGGGAGCTGTTTTTT
TRBJ1-2	TRBV28	TRBD1	NA	CASSLLGLDRLNYGYTF	TGTGCCAGCAGTTTATTAGGCTTGGACAGGCTTAACTATGGCTACACCTTC
TRBJ1-1	TRBV10-3	TRBD1	NA	CAIRGLTGGNTEAFF	TGTGCCATCAGGGGTTTGACAGGGGGCAACACTGAAGCTTTCTTT
TRBJ2-2	TRBV27	NA	NA	CASSGLMGRSGGELFF	TGTGCCAGCAGTGGTTTGATGGGTAGAAGTGGCGGGGAGCTGTTTTTT
TRBJ2-5	TRBV4-1	NA	NA	CASSQDGSRQTQYF	TGCGCCAGCAGCCAAGACGGGTCCAGGCAGACCCAGTACTTC
TRBJ1-1	TRBV4-2	NA	NA	CASSQDMSGGNTEAFF	TGTGCCAGCAGCCAAGACATGTCGGGGGGGAACACTGAAGCTTTCTTT
TRBJ2-2	TRBV6-6	NA	NA	CASSYSPGARGELFF	TGTGCCAGCAGCTATTCGCCAGGGGCGAGGGGGGAGCTGTTTTTT
TRBJ2-5	TRBV5-6	NA	NA	CASSPGVDGETQYF	TGTGCCAGCAGCCCGGGGGTGGACGGAGAGACCCAGTACTTC
TRBJ2-7	TRBV19	TRBD2	NA	CASSISGKYEQYF	TGTGCCAGTAGTATCAGCGGGAAATACGAGCAGTACTTC
TRBJ1-4	TRBV15	NA	once	CATSRDFAGIDPTNEKLFF	TGTGCCACCAGCAGAGATTTTGCGGGTATCGACCCCACTAATGAAAAACTGTTTTTT
TRBJ1-1	TRBV29-1	NA	once	CSVEDPQGLLAFF	TGCAGCGTTGAAGATCCCCAGGGCTTACTAGCTTTCTTT
TRBJ1-6	TRBV2	NA	few	CASSVNTGANSPLHF	TGTGCCAGCAGTGTTAACACGGGGGCGAATTCACCCCTCCACTTT
TRBJ2-1	TRBV7-3	TRBD1	NA	CASSSQGAEQFF	TGTGCCAGCAGCTCCCAGGGGGCTGAGCAGTTCTTC
TRBJ2-1	TRBV11-2	TRBD2	once	CASSSARTSGGIYNEQFF	TGTGCCAGCAGCTCCGCCCGGACTAGCGGGGGGATTTACAATGAGCAGTTCTTC
TRBJ2-3	TRBV27	TRBD2	few	CASSPHPLGWGGADTQYF	TGTGCCAGCAGTCCCCACCCCCTGGGCTGGGGGGGAGCAGATACGCAGTATTTT
TRBJ2-5	TRBV5-6	NA	NA	CASNPNTRGETQYF	TGTGCCAGCAACCCGAACACCCGGGGGGAGACCCAGTACTTC
TRBJ1-5	TRBV7-8	NA	NA	CASSLEWVQPQHF	TGTGCCAGCAGCTTAGAGTGGGTTCAGCCCCAGCATTTT
TRBJ2-2	TRBV6-5	NA	NA	CASSYSSENTGELFF	TGTGCCAGCAGTTACAGTAGCGAGAACACCGGGGAGCTGTTTTTT
TRBJ2-5	TRBV1	NA	once	CTSSQDVLPGLANQETQYF	TGCACCAGCAGCCAAGATGTACTCCCGGGACTAGCGAACCAAGAGACCCAGTACTTC
TRBJ2-3	TRBV4-3	TRBD2	NA	CASSQQIGGGSTDTQYF	TGCGCCAGCAGCCAACAGATCGGGGGAGGGAGCACAGATACGCAGTATTTT
TRBJ2-5	TRBV5-6	NA	NA	CASSPVGLEETQYF	TGTGCCAGCAGTCCCGTGGGCCTGGAGGAGACCCAGTACTTC
TRBJ2-7	TRBV5-4	NA	NA	CASSLGAGSYEQYF	TGTGCCAGCAGCTTGGGTGCGGGTTCCTACGAGCAGTACTTC
TRBJ2-7	TRBV4-2	NA	NA	CASSQGTGPYEQYF	TGTGCCAGCAGCCAAGGTACCGGGCCCTACGAGCAGTACTTC
TRBJ2-1	TRBV28	NA	NA	CASNDGRKEQFF	TGTGCCAGCAACGACGGGAGAAAAGAGCAGTTCTTC
TRBJ2-5	TRBV18	NA	NA	CASSRGRGQETQYF	TGTGCCAGCTCACGGGGCCGGGGGCAAGAGACCCAGTACTTC
TRBJ2-7	TRBV27	NA	NA	CASSQTPPRGDYEQYF	TGTGCCAGCAGCCAAACCCCGCCCAGGGGCGACTACGAGCAGTACTTC
TRBJ2-5	TRBV7-3	NA	NA	CASSLLPQETQYF	TGTGCCAGCAGCCTGCTGCCTCAAGAGACCCAGTACTTC
TRBJ2-5	TRBV7-8	TRBD2	NA	CASSARTSRYQETQYF	TGTGCCAGCAGCGCCCGGACTAGTCGGTACCAAGAGACCCAGTACTTC
TRBJ1-5	TRBV6-5	NA	NA	CASSRLSDQPQHF	TGTGCCAGCAGCCGGCTGAGTGATCAGCCCCAGCATTTT
TRBJ2-1	TRBV5-1	NA	NA	CASSLSDDEQFF	TGCGCCAGCAGCCTGTCTGACGATGAGCAGTTCTTC
TRBJ1-1	TRBV6-1	NA	NA	CASSETGWFTEAFF	TGTGCCAGCAGTGAAACAGGGTGGTTCACTGAAGCTTTCTTT
TRBJ2-7	TRBV7-2	TRBD2	NA	CASSAISGNRYEQYF	TGTGCCAGCAGCGCCATTAGCGGGAACAGGTACGAGCAGTACTTC
TRBJ2-3	TRBV7-3	TRBD2	NA	CASSSLAGGGGTDTQYF	TGTGCCAGCAGCTCACTAGCGGGGGGCGGAGGCACAGATACGCAGTATTTT
TRBJ2-7	TRBV4-3	NA	NA	CASSQDTGSTRQYF	TGCGCCAGCAGCCAAGATACAGGATCGACGCGGCAGTACTTC
TRBJ1-1	TRBV6-5	TRBD1	once	CASSYSGTGAFF	TGTGCCAGCAGTTACTCTGGGACAGGGGCTTTCTTT
TRBJ1-1	TRBV19	NA	NA	CASSDSLYTSEAFF	TGTGCCAGTAGTGACTCGTTATATACGAGTGAAGCTTTCTTT
TRBJ2-3	TRBV29-1	NA	NA	CSVETLFTDTQYF	TGCAGCGTTGAAACCCTGTTCACAGATACGCAGTATTTT
TRBJ1-1	TRBV29-1	NA	NA	CSVSRGEQSAFF	TGCAGCGTTTCACGGGGAGAACAATCGGCTTTCTTT
TRBJ1-4	TRBV27	NA	NA	CASSFINEKLFF	TGTGCCAGCAGTTTTATAAATGAAAAACTGTTTTTT
TRBJ2-7	TRBV11-2	TRBD1	NA	CASSSGTAPYEQYF	TGTGCCAGCAGCTCCGGGACAGCCCCCTACGAGCAGTACTTC